This paragraph covers one T cell receptor beta chain sequence. This record belongs to a study of blood T cell repertoires in COVID-19. As for the study in general: Samples representing acute and convalescent COVID-19 were sourced from the United States, Italy and Spain. Sources were T cells, B-cell-depleted T cells, or PBMCs; the material itself was cDNA or gDNA.

This CDR3 contains 14 residues. The germline V gene has CDR1 MNHNY and CDR2 SVGAGI (reference sequence). V gave up 1 base and J gave up 0 bases, with 4 bases separating them. In the study's own analysis: Amplification from reference gene primers served as the basis for estimated nucleated cell counts. TCRdb's table, derived via immunoSEQ multiplex PCR, lists solely in-frame clones and lacks some. That table is the source of V, J and clone size, and D and trimming were worked out from the DNA. The sample carries fewer than 350,000 clones, nearly 90% recorded once. The V and J genes are TRBV6-6 and TRBJ1-3, with D hard to call. The specimen was peripheral blood. The origin of this receptor is a man between 18 and 29 years old with active or convalescent COVID-19. The CDR3 sequence: CASSYLDSGNTIYF. The DNA for the CDR3 is TGTGCCAGCAGTTACTTAGACTCTGGAAACACCATATATTTT.